The 10 T cell receptor beta chains below all came from one sample that was sequenced in a study of shared clonotypes between healthy human individuals. Sequenced by immunoSEQ multiplex PCR; TCRdb stores in-frame clones only, minus some. The data hold 550,000 to 800,000 clones, with around 91% observed a single time. Specimen: memory CD8+ T cells from PBMCs. Subset of the sample: CD45RO+ cells pooled with CCR7-negative TemRA cells. The receptor set was obtained from a man aged 18 to 29 in good health. Some clones in this sample may be carry-over from other donors' samples.

This clone was picked up one time. The rearrangement joins TRBV7-9 to TRBJ1-2; D ambiguous. With 1 base removed from V and 6 bases from J, the gap between germline ends came to 18 bases. CDR1 and CDR2 (germline): SEHNR, FQNEAQ (reference sequence). The CDR3 extends over 16 amino acids. The CDR3 DNA follows: TGTGCCAGCAGCTTAGTCTTACGTTCGCCGATGGATGGCTACACCTTC. Amino acids: CASSLVLRSPMDGYTF. The variable domain in full, completed from reference TRBV7-9 and TRBJ1-2, reads DTGVSQNPRHKITKRGQNVTFRCDPISEHNRLYWYRQTLGQGPEFLTYFQNEAQLEKSRLLSDRFSAERPKGSFSTLEIQRTEQGDSAMYLCASSLVLRSPMDGYTFGSGTRLTVV.

The rearrangement joins TRBV28 to TRBJ2-3, with a weak D call TRBD1 (6 bases). Germline V gives CDR1 MDHEN, CDR2 SYDVKM. The CDR3 extends over 14 amino acids. V shed 6 bases and J shed 0 bases, with 10 bases lying between them. The CDR3 sequence: CASSPTGSTDTQYF. CDR3 nucleotides: TGTGCCAGCAGCCCTACAGGGAGCACAGATACGCAGTATTTT.

Only a few counts were recorded for this clone. The rearrangement joins TRBV6-5 to TRBJ1-2; possible D gene TRBD1, 6 bases. Per the germline V gene, CDR1 is MNHEY and CDR2 is SVGAGI. The CDR3 has 13 residues. V gave up 5 bases and J gave up 8 bases, with 15 bases separating them. The CDR3 spells CASSRGVLGGYTF. The CDR3 DNA is TGTGCCAGCAGTAGGGGGGTTTTGGGCGGCTACACCTTC.

The CDR3 DNA reads as TGTGCCACCCAGGGGACAGGGGGCAATCAGCCCCAGCATTTT. Amino acid sequence: CATQGTGGNQPQHF. V and J are TRBV6-5 and TRBJ1-5; 10 bases are a match to TRBD1. Germline CDR1 is MNHEY and CDR2 is SVGAGI. This CDR3 has 14 amino acids. V gave up 10 bases and J gave up 2 bases; unmatched junction bases: 5.

The rearrangement joins TRBV14 to TRBJ2-1; TRBD2 agrees at 7 bases. Germline CDR1 reads SGHDN; CDR2 reads FVKESK. This CDR3 has 16 amino acids. The V segment lost 2 bases and the J segment 8 bases; nucleotides outside the gene matches: 12. CDR3 bases: TGTGCCAGCAGCCAAAAACCTCGGACTAGGGGCTATGAGCAGTTCTTC. The encoded protein is CASSQKPRTRGYEQFF.

The chain recombines TRBV13 with TRBJ1-2; D is uncertain. Germline lookup yields CDR1 PRHDT and CDR2 FYEKMQ (reference sequence). CDR3 length: 12 residues. V shed 0 bases and J shed 7 bases, with 6 bases lying between them. The CDR3: CASSLGRAGYTF. For the CDR3, the DNA is TGTGCCAGCAGCTTAGGCCGGGCTGGCTACACCTTC.

This clone was seen a handful of times. This chain links TRBV7-9 with TRBJ2-4; 7 positions agree with TRBD1. The CDR3 runs to 14 residues. V trimming: 5 bases; J trimming: 4 bases; junction bases outside the gene matches: 5. The V gene's germline CDR1 is SEHNR and CDR2 FQNEAQ (reference sequence). As DNA, the CDR3 is TGTGCCAGCAGCACTCGGGACAGAAAAAACATTCAGTACTTC. Translating gives CASSTRDRKNIQYF.

The V and J genes are TRBV6-5 and TRBJ1-5, with a possible D match to TRBD1 (5 bases). The CDR3 is made up of 13 amino acids. Germline V gene lookup returns CDR1 MNHEY and CDR2 SVGAGI. Trimming pared 1 base from V and 5 bases from J, leaving 6 bases between. The CDR3 loop is CASSYFRDQPQHF. The CDR3 DNA sequence: TGTGCCAGCAGTTACTTCAGGGATCAGCCCCAGCATTTT.

This clone showed up just once. This chain links TRBV13 with TRBJ1-1, with 7 bases matching TRBD1. The V segment lost 6 bases and the J segment 3 bases; nucleotides outside the gene matches: 4. CDR1 is PRHDT and CDR2 is FYEKMQ in the germline V gene (reference sequence). This CDR3 contains 13 residues. The CDR3 coding sequence is TGTGCCAGCAGTCCCCAGGGGGACACTGAAGCTTTCTTT. Encoded protein: CASSPQGDTEAFF.

The V gene is TRBV27, the J gene TRBJ1-1; D not certain. This CDR3 region has 13 residues. Germline CDR1 reads MNHEY; CDR2 reads SMNVEV (reference sequence). Trimming left V 5 bases short and J 7 bases short, with 14 bases between. The CDR3 DNA reads TGTGCCAGCAGTCCGAGGGCCTCGGGTGAAGCTTTCTTT. Encoded protein: CASSPRASGEAFF.